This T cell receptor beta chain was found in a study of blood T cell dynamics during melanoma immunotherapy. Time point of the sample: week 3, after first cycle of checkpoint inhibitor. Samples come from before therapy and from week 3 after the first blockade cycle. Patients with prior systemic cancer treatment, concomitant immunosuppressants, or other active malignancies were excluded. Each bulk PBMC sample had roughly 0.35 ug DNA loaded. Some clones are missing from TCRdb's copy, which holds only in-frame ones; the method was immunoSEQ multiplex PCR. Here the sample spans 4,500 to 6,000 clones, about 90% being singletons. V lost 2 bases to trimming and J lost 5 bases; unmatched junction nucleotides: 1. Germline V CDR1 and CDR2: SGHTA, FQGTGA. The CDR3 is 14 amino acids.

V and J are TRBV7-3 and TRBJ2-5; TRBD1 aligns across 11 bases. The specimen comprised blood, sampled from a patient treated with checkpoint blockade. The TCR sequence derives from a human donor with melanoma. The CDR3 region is CASSLGDRGETQYF. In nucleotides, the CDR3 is TGTGCCAGCAGCTTAGGGGACAGGGGGGAGACCCAGTACTTC.